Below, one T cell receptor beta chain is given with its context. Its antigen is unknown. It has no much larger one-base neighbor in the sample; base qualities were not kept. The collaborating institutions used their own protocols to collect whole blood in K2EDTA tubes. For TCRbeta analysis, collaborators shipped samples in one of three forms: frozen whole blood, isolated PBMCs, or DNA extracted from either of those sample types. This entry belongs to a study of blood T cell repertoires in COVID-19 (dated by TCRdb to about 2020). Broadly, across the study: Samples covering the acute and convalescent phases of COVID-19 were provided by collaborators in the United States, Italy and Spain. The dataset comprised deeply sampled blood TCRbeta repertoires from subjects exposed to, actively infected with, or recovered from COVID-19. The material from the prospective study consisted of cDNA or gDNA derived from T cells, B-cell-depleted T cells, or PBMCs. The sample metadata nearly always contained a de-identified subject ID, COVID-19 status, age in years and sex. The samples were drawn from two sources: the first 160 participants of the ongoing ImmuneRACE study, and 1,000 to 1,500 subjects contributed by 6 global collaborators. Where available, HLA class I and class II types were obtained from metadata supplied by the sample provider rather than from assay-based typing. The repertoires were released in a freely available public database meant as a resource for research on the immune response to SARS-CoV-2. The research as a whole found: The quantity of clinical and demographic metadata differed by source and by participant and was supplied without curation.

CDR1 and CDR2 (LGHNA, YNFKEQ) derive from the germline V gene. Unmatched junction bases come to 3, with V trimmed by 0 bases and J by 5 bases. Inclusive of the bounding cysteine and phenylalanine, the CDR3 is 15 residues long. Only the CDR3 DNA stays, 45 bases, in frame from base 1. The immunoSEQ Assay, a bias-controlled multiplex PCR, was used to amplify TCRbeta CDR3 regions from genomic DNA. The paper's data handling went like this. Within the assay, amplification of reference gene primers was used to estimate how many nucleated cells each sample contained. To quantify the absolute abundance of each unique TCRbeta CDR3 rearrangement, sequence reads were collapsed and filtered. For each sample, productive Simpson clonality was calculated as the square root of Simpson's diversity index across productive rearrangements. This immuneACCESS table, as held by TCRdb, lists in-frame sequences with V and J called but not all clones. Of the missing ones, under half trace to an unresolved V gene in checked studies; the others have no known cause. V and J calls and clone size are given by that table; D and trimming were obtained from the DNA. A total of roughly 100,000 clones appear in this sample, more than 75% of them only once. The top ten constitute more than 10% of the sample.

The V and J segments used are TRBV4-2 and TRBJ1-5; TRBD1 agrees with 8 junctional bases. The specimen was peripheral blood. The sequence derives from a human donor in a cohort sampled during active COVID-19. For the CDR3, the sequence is CASSQDPGGHQPQHF. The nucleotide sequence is TGTGCCAGCAGCCAAGACCCAGGGGGCCATCAGCCCCAGCATTTT.